This entry lists 2 T cell receptor beta chains sequenced from one sample in a study of metastatic and nonmetastatic thyroid tumors. Through MiXCR, TCRdb re-clonotyped the PCR reads. The table has more than 6,000 clones, approximately 16% seen once; the top ten hold 11%. All patients were treatment-naive before thyroid surgery. Sequenced input: tumor tissue. The receptors originated from a male donor with papillary thyroid cancer or a benign thyroid nodule (not recorded which). Some clones in this sample may be carry-over from other donors' samples.

This clone was found many times. The rearrangement uses TRBV20-1 and TRBJ1-5; 7 bases are shared with TRBD1. The germline gives CDR1 DFQATT, CDR2 SNEGSKA (reference sequence). The CDR3 is 14 amino acids. J lost 5 bases, V lost 5 bases, and 9 bases had no gene match. This CDR3 reads CSASFGTAYQPQHF. The CDR3 DNA is TGCAGTGCTTCGTTCGGGACAGCCTATCAGCCCCAGCATTTT.

By share, this clone counts as medium-sized. This sequence joins TRBV24-1 and TRBJ2-5, with D tentatively TRBD1 (5 bases). CDR3 length: 16 amino acids. Germline lookup yields CDR1 KGHDR and CDR2 SFDVKD. V shed 5 bases and J shed 1 base, with 16 bases lying between them. This CDR3 is CATSAPRQGAQETQYF. CDR3 nucleotides: TGTGCCACCAGTGCCCCTCGGCAGGGCGCCCAAGAGACCCAGTACTTC.